A single sample is the source of the 5 T cell receptor beta chains below, sequenced in a study of monozygotic twins with inflammatory bowel disease. TCRdb re-called the 5' RACE reads; every CDR3 protein appears as one record, without DNA. Across around 370,000 distinct CDR3 sequences, the top ten clones capture 2.5% to 3% of the sample. What was sequenced was blood. Receptors originate from a human donor with ulcerative colitis or Crohn's disease, or a healthy co-twin of an affected twin (not recorded which).

The chain has TRBV11-1 and TRBJ1-6. This CDR3 spans 18 amino acids. Germline CDR1 reads SGHAT; CDR2 reads FQDESV (reference sequence). The CDR3 here is CASSFSRRGSSYNSPLHF.

The V and J genes are TRBV5-1 and TRBJ1-1. Germline V CDR1 and CDR2: SGHRS, YFSETQ. The CDR3 is made up of 15 amino acids. The CDR3 sequence: CASSLQVDSNTEAFF. Full variable domain (remainder filled in from reference TRBV5-1 and TRBJ1-1): KAGVTQTPRYLIKTRGQQVTLSCSPISGHRSVSWYQQTPGQGLQFLFEYFSETQRNKGNFPGRFSGRQFSNSRSEMNVSTLELGDSALYLCASSLQVDSNTEAFFGQGTRLTVV.

V gene TRBV4-3 combines with J gene TRBJ2-7; TCRdb designates TRBD2, a call that cannot be tested without DNA. This CDR3 contains 16 residues. Germline CDR1 and CDR2: LGHNA and YSLEER. The CDR3 spells CASSQDRAGGRNEQYF.

The rearrangement links TRBV7-2 to TRBJ2-1; TCRdb names TRBD1, which stays unverified in the absence of DNA. The CDR3 has 15 amino acids. Looked up from germline, CDR1 is SGHTA and CDR2 is FQGNSA. This CDR3 is CARGSGSANTGEQFF.

The genes are TRBV18 and TRBJ2-1. CDR3 size: 11 residues. CDR1 is KGHSH, CDR2 LQKENI, per germline. CDR3 in amino acids: CASSGHNEQFF. Full variable domain (rest looked up from reference TRBV18 and TRBJ2-1): NAGVMQNPRHLVRRRGQEARLRCSPMKGHSHVYWYRQLPEEGLKFMVYLQKENIIDESGMPKERFSAEFPKEGPSILRIQQVVRGDSAAYFCASSGHNEQFFGPGTRLTVL.